This T cell receptor beta chain is from a study of T-cell memory formation after mild COVID-19. Findings and limits, study-wide: Pre-infection memory carried some responding clones, suggesting that cross-reactive memory joined. CD8+ contracting clones occupied EMRA, while CD4+ ones occupied mainly CM and EM. Among clones peaking at day 37 in the second wave, SARS-CoV-2 specificity remained unconfirmed.

The V and J ends lost 5 bases and 3 bases respectively, with 17 bases between them. Germline values: CDR1 KGHSY, CDR2 FQNENV. The CDR3 is made up of 15 amino acids. As concerns this clonotype: Its antigen remains unidentified.

With constant-segment primers, 5'RACE yielded cDNA libraries of TCR alpha and TCR beta that carried sample barcodes and UMIs. MiXCR was run by TCRdb on the 5' RACE reads, yielding one entry per CDR3 protein. The data contain under 450,000 distinct CDR3 sequences, 20% to 30% of them seen just once; the ten biggest clones take up approximately 14%. The rearrangement uses TRBV16 and TRBJ2-7; no reliable D call. The sample consisted of PBMCs or a T cell subset sorted from them (not recorded which). The clonotype originates from an adult woman who had mild COVID-19 (a few samples of this study predate the infection). Cell type and time point are not known. CDR3 residues: CASSINLGWNYEQYF. In nucleotides, the CDR3 is TGTGCCAGCAGCATCAACCTGGGATGGAACTACGAGCAGTACTTC.